The entry that follows covers one TCR beta chain sequence. This entry belongs to a study of blood T cell repertoires in COVID-19. This CDR3 spans 14 amino acids. Losses at the gene ends were 6 bases for V and 4 bases for J; bases not matched to a gene: 7. Looked up from germline, CDR1 is MNHEY and CDR2 is SMNVEV (reference sequence). Libraries were prepared by immunoSEQ multiplex PCR; TCRdb keeps only in-frame clonotypes and omits some of them. The sample has about 120,000 clones; around 77% are singletons. The chain is built from TRBV27 and TRBJ2-7; 9 positions agree with TRBD1. The TCR comes from a human donor in a cohort sampled during active COVID-19. Sequenced material: peripheral blood. CDR3 protein: CASSPDRGGYEQYF. CDR3 nucleotides: TGTGCCAGCAGCCCGGACAGGGGAGGATACGAGCAGTACTTC.